The clone carrying this TCR beta chain has a single count. Its antigen is not identified. This specimen comes from a study of post-analysis software for immune sequencing data. CDR3 length: 14 amino acids. Germline CDR1 reads SGHTA; CDR2 reads FQGNSA. V gave up 5 bases and J gave up 4 bases; unmatched junction bases: 2. General observations from the study: Samples made in the same batch grouped tightly together by F measure. The normalized Chao1 diversity of multiple sclerosis patients was significantly lower than that of controls. Controls had lower frequencies than patients of about 5 TRBV segments, which included TRBV5-6, TRBV5-1 and TRBV20-1.

TCR beta cDNA libraries had unique molecular identifiers. When about 0.9 to 10 million T cells were used, they gave about 540,000 cDNA molecules. TCRdb ran MiXCR on the PCR reads and lists one entry per CDR3 protein. The data show around 500,000 distinct CDR3 sequences, around 36% seen once. The chain employs TRBV7-2 and TRBJ2-3; the match to TRBD2 covers 11 bases. Sequences were obtained from blood. This TCR was recovered from a girl younger than 18 with multiple sclerosis. CDR3 loop: CASSISGGADTQYF. CDR3 in DNA: TGTGCCAGCAGCATTAGCGGGGGGGCAGATACGCAGTATTTT.